Listed below are T cell receptor beta chains from one sample, sequenced in a study of shared clonotypes between healthy human individuals. Only in-frame clones appear in the TCRdb table, and some are missing; sequencing was by immunoSEQ multiplex PCR. There are some 360,000 clones in the sample; more than 60% occur only once, and roughly 10% lies in the top ten. Material for sequencing was memory CD4+ T cells sorted from blood. The receptor source for this set is a man aged 25-45 years in good health. Both conserved end residues are part of each CDR3. D genes are given only for firm matches. The listing skips clone size in some rows; elsewhere it reads once, few, many or a size class.

TRBV28	NA	NA	TRBJ1-2	CASSLPGTNYGYTF	TGTGCCAGCAGTTTACCAGGGACCAACTATGGCTACACCTTC
TRBV30	NA	NA	TRBJ1-4	CAWIAPTRGRANEKLFF	TGTGCCTGGATAGCACCCACACGGGGCAGGGCAAATGAAAAACTGTTTTTT
TRBV6-5	TRBD2	NA	TRBJ2-3	CASSYGAGSDTQYF	TGTGCCAGCAGTTACGGAGCGGGGTCAGATACGCAGTATTTT
TRBV5-1	TRBD2	NA	TRBJ2-7	CASSLLGGRSYEQYF	TGCGCCAGCAGCTTGTTGGGCGGGAGAAGCTACGAGCAGTACTTC
TRBV19	NA	NA	TRBJ2-5	CASSIGYQETQYF	TGTGCCAGTAGTATTGGCTACCAAGAGACCCAGTACTTC
TRBV7-9	TRBD2	NA	TRBJ2-1	CASSQGLAGVGYNEQFF	TGTGCCAGCAGCCAGGGACTAGCGGGAGTCGGCTACAATGAGCAGTTCTTC
TRBV25-1	TRBD1	NA	TRBJ2-1	CASSVKGQGVYNEQFF	TGTGCCAGCAGTGTGAAGGGACAGGGTGTTTACAATGAGCAGTTCTTC
TRBV6-1	NA	once	TRBJ1-5	CASRKTWGSNQPQHF	TGTGCCAGCAGAAAAACATGGGGCAGCAATCAGCCCCAGCATTTT
TRBV11-1	NA	NA	TRBJ2-7	CASSYLADNYEQYF	TGTGCCAGCAGCTACCTCGCGGACAACTACGAGCAGTACTTC
TRBV27	NA	NA	TRBJ2-3	CASSLSSTDTQYF	TGTGCCAGCAGTTTATCCTCGACAGATACGCAGTATTTT
TRBV28	NA	once	TRBJ2-7	CASNTGNYYEQYF	TGTGCCAGCAATACAGGAAACTACTACGAGCAGTACTTC
TRBV4-1	NA	NA	TRBJ2-1	CASSQDGSSYNEQFF	TGCGCCAGCAGCCAGGACGGGAGCTCCTACAATGAGCAGTTCTTC
TRBV6-5	TRBD2	NA	TRBJ2-7	CASRPTSAGVGEQYF	TGTGCCAGCAGGCCCACGTCGGCGGGAGTTGGCGAGCAGTACTTC
TRBV2	TRBD1	NA	TRBJ2-7	CASRQLRGTGIYEQYF	TGTGCCAGCAGGCAGTTGAGGGGGACAGGGATCTACGAGCAGTACTTC
TRBV6-1	TRBD2	NA	TRBJ2-2	CASIAGTSDTGELFF	TGTGCCAGCATTGCCGGGACTAGCGACACCGGGGAGCTGTTTTTT
TRBV2	NA	NA	TRBJ1-2	CASSELGFSNYGYTF	TGTGCCAGCAGTGAATTGGGGTTTTCTAACTATGGCTACACCTTC
TRBV18	TRBD2	NA	TRBJ2-1	CASSPPASGRANNEQFF	TGTGCCAGCTCACCACCGGCTAGCGGGAGGGCCAACAATGAGCAGTTCTTC
TRBV6-1	TRBD1	NA	TRBJ1-2	CASSRTGWDGYTF	TGTGCCAGCAGCAGGACAGGCTGGGATGGCTACACCTTC
TRBV5-1	TRBD1	NA	TRBJ2-1	CASSRQGNTYNEQFF	TGCGCCAGCAGCCGACAGGGGAACACCTACAATGAGCAGTTCTTC
TRBV10-3	TRBD2	NA	TRBJ2-2	CAISVVTSGINTGELFF	TGTGCCATCAGTGTGGTCACTAGCGGGATTAACACCGGGGAGCTGTTTTTT
TRBV5-1	NA	NA	TRBJ2-7	CASSLRDPTYEQYF	TGCGCCAGCAGCTTACGCGACCCGACCTACGAGCAGTACTTC
TRBV6-1	TRBD1	NA	TRBJ1-5	CASSGGQGSNQPQHF	TGTGCCAGCAGCGGAGGACAGGGTAGCAATCAGCCCCAGCATTTT
TRBV9	NA	NA	TRBJ2-5	CASSVENLRGETQYF	TGTGCCAGCAGCGTAGAGAACCTCCGAGGAGAGACCCAGTACTTC
TRBV18	NA	once	TRBJ1-4	CASSPGFGNEKLFF	TGTGCCAGCTCACCAGGGTTCGGGAATGAAAAACTGTTTTTT
TRBV5-1	NA	NA	TRBJ1-2	CASSLATGHGYTF	TGCGCCAGCAGCTTGGCCACAGGGCATGGCTACACCTTC
TRBV5-4	NA	NA	TRBJ2-3	CASRLHSTDTQYF	TGTGCCAGCAGACTTCACAGCACCGATACGCAGTATTTT
TRBV5-5	NA	NA	TRBJ2-5	CASSSRPAPQETQYF	TGTGCCAGCAGCTCCCGCCCGGCCCCACAAGAGACCCAGTACTTC